This TCR beta chain was captured in a study of blood T cell repertoires in COVID-19. The germline V gene has CDR1 KGHSH and CDR2 LQKENI. Unmatched junction bases numbered 5, after V lost 3 bases and J lost 10 bases. This CDR3 contains 13 residues. Data came from immunoSEQ multiplex PCR; TCRdb stores just in-frame clones and leaves some out. The data show about 140,000 clones, approximately 85% seen once. The sequenced material came from peripheral blood. The rearrangement links TRBV18 to TRBJ2-1; TRBD2 agrees at 8 bases. This clonotype was obtained from a man aged 50-60 years with acute or convalescent COVID-19. The CDR3 here is CASSPSGGREQFF. In DNA form, the CDR3 reads TGTGCCAGCTCACCGAGCGGGGGCCGGGAGCAGTTCTTC.